This T cell receptor (beta chain) came from a study of T cell repertoires in cytomegalovirus infection. In the study overall: CMV infection together with matching HLA type was indicated by public TCR beta signatures.

TCRdb ran MiXCR on the reads and lists one entry per CDR3 protein. The table has around 450,000 distinct CDR3 sequences, roughly 30% seen once; the top ten hold roughly 13%. Study conclusions and caveats: The ex vivo response was dominated by HLA-C-restricted CMV-specific TCR beta clonotypes.

For this clonotype: Its antigen is not known.

The source of this sequence is a human donor in good health (CMV status not recorded). Some clones in this sample may be carry-over from other donors' samples. The sequencing input was PBMCs.

The chain's CDR3 is CASSHLRETQYF. The CDR3 DNA follows: TGTGCCAGCAGTCACCTCCGCGAGACCCAGTACTTC. The chain carries TRBV28 and TRBJ2-5; D is unresolved. Germline V CDR1 and CDR2: MDHEN, SYDVKM. The V end lost 5 bases, the J end lost 5 bases, and 9 bases lay between the germline ends. The CDR3 runs to 12 residues.